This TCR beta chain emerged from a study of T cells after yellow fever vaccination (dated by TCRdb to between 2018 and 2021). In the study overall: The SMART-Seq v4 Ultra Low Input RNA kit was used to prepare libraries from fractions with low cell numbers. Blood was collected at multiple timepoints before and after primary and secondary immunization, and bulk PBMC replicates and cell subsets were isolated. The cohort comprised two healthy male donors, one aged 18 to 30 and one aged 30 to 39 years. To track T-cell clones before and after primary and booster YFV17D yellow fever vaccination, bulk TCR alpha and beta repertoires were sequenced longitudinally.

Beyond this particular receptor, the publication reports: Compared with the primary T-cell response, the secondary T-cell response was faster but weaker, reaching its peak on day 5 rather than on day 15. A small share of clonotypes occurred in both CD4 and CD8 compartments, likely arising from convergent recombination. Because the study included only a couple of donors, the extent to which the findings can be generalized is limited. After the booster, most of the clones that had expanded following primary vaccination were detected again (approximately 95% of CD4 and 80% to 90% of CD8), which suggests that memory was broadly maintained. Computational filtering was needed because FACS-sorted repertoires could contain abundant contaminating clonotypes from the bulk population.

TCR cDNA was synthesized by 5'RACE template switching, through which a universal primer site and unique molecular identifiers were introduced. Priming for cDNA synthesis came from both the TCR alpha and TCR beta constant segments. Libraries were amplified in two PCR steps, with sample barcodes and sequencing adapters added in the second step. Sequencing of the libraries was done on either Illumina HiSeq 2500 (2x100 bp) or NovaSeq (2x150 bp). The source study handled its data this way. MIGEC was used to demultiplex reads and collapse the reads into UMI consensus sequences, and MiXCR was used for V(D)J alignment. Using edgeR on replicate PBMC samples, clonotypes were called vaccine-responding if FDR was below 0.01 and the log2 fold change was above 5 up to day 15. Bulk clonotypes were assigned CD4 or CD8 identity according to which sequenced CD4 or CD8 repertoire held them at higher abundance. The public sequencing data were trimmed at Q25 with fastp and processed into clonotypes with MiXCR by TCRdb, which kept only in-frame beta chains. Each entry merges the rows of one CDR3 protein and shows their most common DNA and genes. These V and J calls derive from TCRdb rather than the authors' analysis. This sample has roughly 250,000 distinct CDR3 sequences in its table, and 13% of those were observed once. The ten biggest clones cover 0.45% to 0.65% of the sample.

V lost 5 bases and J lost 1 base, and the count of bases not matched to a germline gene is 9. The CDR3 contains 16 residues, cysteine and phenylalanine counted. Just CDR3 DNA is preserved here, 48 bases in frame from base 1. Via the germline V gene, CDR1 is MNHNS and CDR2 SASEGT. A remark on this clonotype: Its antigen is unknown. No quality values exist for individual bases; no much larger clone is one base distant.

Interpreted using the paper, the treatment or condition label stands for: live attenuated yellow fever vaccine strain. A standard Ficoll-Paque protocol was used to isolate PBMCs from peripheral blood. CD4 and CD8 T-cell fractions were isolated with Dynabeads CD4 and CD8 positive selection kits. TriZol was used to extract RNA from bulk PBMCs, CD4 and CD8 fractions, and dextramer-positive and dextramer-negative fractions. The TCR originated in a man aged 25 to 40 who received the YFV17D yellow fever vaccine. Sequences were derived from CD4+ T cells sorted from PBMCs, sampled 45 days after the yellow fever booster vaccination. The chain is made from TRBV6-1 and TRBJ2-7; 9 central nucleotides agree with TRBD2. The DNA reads TGTGCCAGCAGTCGAACCTGGACTAGCGTTTCCTACGAGCAGTACTTC. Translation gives CASSRTWTSVSYEQYF.